Listed below are T cell receptor beta chains from one sample, sequenced in a study of patients and donors after allogeneic stem cell transplantation. TCRdb analysed the RT-PCR reads with MiXCR anew, one entry per CDR3 protein. The data show about 410,000 distinct CDR3 sequences, with 16% seen just once and around 6.8% held by the top ten. The sample taken for sequencing was blood, either unsorted or a sorted T cell fraction (not recorded which). The origin of the receptors is a human donor who was either an allogeneic HSCT recipient or a stem cell or donor lymphocyte infusion donor (not recorded which). It is not recorded whose cells these are; they may come from a transplant donor. Each CDR3 is given with its conserved first and last residue. The order of the fields is V gene, D gene, J gene, clone size, CDR3 DNA, CDR3 protein. D genes are given only for firm matches. Expanded clones are given a class, and other clones once, few, many or no size at all.

v_gene: TRBV11-2; d_gene: TRBD2; j_gene: TRBJ2-1; abundance: few; CDR3nt: TGTGCCAGCAGCTTCCAGCGGGGTCCATCCTACAATGAGCAGTTCTTC; CDR3aa: CASSFQRGPSYNEQFF
v_gene: TRBV9; d_gene: TRBD2; j_gene: TRBJ2-5; abundance: NA; CDR3nt: TGTGCCAGCAGCACCAGACAGGCCGATGGACTAGCGGGCCAAGAGACCCAGTACTTC; CDR3aa: CASSTRQADGLAGQETQYF
v_gene: TRBV14; d_gene: NA; j_gene: TRBJ2-1; abundance: few; CDR3nt: TGTGCCAGCAGCCAAGCAAGACAGGGAGGTTACAATGAGCAGTTCTTC; CDR3aa: CASSQARQGGYNEQFF
v_gene: TRBV4-1; d_gene: NA; j_gene: TRBJ1-3; abundance: many; CDR3nt: TGCGCCAGCAGCCAAGTCCCAGGGTCCGGAAACACCATATATTTT; CDR3aa: CASSQVPGSGNTIYF
v_gene: TRBV7-2; d_gene: NA; j_gene: TRBJ2-1; abundance: many; CDR3nt: TGTGCCAGCAGCCGGAATAGTTGGTATGAGCAGTTCTTC; CDR3aa: CASSRNSWYEQFF
v_gene: TRBV20-1; d_gene: NA; j_gene: TRBJ1-5; abundance: NA; CDR3nt: TGCAGTGCTATACAGGGAAGCAATCAGCCCCAGCATTTT; CDR3aa: CSAIQGSNQPQHF
v_gene: TRBV30; d_gene: NA; j_gene: TRBJ2-5; abundance: NA; CDR3nt: TGTGCCTGGACCGTCGGGGGTGTTGAGACCCAGTACTTC; CDR3aa: CAWTVGGVETQYF
v_gene: TRBV2; d_gene: NA; j_gene: TRBJ1-5; abundance: many; CDR3nt: TGTGCCAGCAGTGGCCAGGTTAATCAGCCCCAGCATTTT; CDR3aa: CASSGQVNQPQHF
v_gene: TRBV4-3; d_gene: TRBD1; j_gene: TRBJ1-2; abundance: few; CDR3nt: TGCGCCAGCAGCCAAGATCGGGCAGGGGGCCACTATGGCTACACCTTC; CDR3aa: CASSQDRAGGHYGYTF
v_gene: TRBV24-1; d_gene: TRBD2; j_gene: TRBJ2-3; abundance: few; CDR3nt: TGTGCCACCAGTGACCCTACTAGCGGGAAAGCAGATACGCAGTATTTT; CDR3aa: CATSDPTSGKADTQYF
v_gene: TRBV11-3; d_gene: TRBD1; j_gene: TRBJ1-2; abundance: NA; CDR3nt: TGTGCCAGCAGCTCTCCTGGACAGGGCGGTGGCTACACCTTC; CDR3aa: CASSSPGQGGGYTF
v_gene: TRBV11-2; d_gene: NA; j_gene: TRBJ1-2; abundance: NA; CDR3nt: TGTGCCAGCAGCTTAGAGCCGGTCCCCTATGGCTACACCTTC; CDR3aa: CASSLEPVPYGYTF
v_gene: TRBV30; d_gene: NA; j_gene: TRBJ2-7; abundance: NA; CDR3nt: TGTGCCTGCCGAAGCGGTTCCTACGAGCAGTACTTC; CDR3aa: CACRSGSYEQYF
v_gene: TRBV12-3/TRBV12-4; d_gene: TRBD2; j_gene: TRBJ2-1; abundance: once; CDR3nt: TGTGCCAGCAGTTTAGCGACTAGCGGGGGGCGGACCTACAATGAGCAGTTCTTC; CDR3aa: CASSLATSGGRTYNEQFF
v_gene: TRBV11-2; d_gene: NA; j_gene: TRBJ2-7; abundance: NA; CDR3nt: TGTGCCAGCAGCCCCGGATTATTATCCTACGAGCAGTACTTC; CDR3aa: CASSPGLLSYEQYF
v_gene: TRBV12-3/TRBV12-4; d_gene: NA; j_gene: TRBJ2-1; abundance: NA; CDR3nt: TGTGCCAGCAGCTTAGCACCCTCCTTCTTAGGGGGGTTCAGCGACAATGAGCAGTTCTTC; CDR3aa: CASSLAPSFLGGFSDNEQFF
v_gene: TRBV2; d_gene: NA; j_gene: TRBJ2-1; abundance: NA; CDR3nt: TGTGCCAGCAGTGAAGTGGGGAAGGTCGATGAGCAGTTCTTC; CDR3aa: CASSEVGKVDEQFF
v_gene: TRBV7-8; d_gene: NA; j_gene: TRBJ2-2; abundance: NA; CDR3nt: TGTGCCAGCAGCTTAGATCAGGGGAACACCGGGGAGCTGTTTTTT; CDR3aa: CASSLDQGNTGELFF
v_gene: TRBV12-3/TRBV12-4; d_gene: TRBD1; j_gene: TRBJ2-7; abundance: many; CDR3nt: TGTGCCAGCAGACCTCGGACAGGGGCCTACGAGCAGTACTTC; CDR3aa: CASRPRTGAYEQYF
v_gene: TRBV12-3/TRBV12-4; d_gene: NA; j_gene: TRBJ1-2; abundance: many; CDR3nt: TGTGCCAGCAGTTTAAAACAGACCCTCTATGGCTACACCTTC; CDR3aa: CASSLKQTLYGYTF
v_gene: TRBV11-3; d_gene: TRBD2; j_gene: TRBJ2-3; abundance: few; CDR3nt: TGTGCCAGCAGCGACTGGACTAGCGGGAGCTCAGATACGCAGTATTTT; CDR3aa: CASSDWTSGSSDTQYF
v_gene: TRBV7-2; d_gene: NA; j_gene: TRBJ1-5; abundance: few; CDR3nt: TGTGCCAGCAGCTCAGATGGGGCGGGTCAGCCCCAGCATTTT; CDR3aa: CASSSDGAGQPQHF
v_gene: TRBV4-3; d_gene: TRBD2; j_gene: TRBJ2-3; abundance: many; CDR3nt: TGCGCCAGCAGCCTACGACTAGCGGGGGGGAATACGCAGTATTTT; CDR3aa: CASSLRLAGGNTQYF
v_gene: TRBV7-6; d_gene: NA; j_gene: TRBJ2-7; abundance: NA; CDR3nt: TGTGCCAGCAGCTCCTGGACGTCGGGGGTCCACGAGCAGTACTTC; CDR3aa: CASSSWTSGVHEQYF
v_gene: TRBV3-1; d_gene: NA; j_gene: TRBJ1-2; abundance: NA; CDR3nt: TGTGCCAGCAGCCGGCGGCAGGGAAGTCTAAACGGCTACACCTTC; CDR3aa: CASSRRQGSLNGYTF
v_gene: TRBV12-3/TRBV12-4; d_gene: NA; j_gene: TRBJ1-5; abundance: many; CDR3nt: TGTGCCAGCAGTTTAAAAGGGACTTTTAATCAGCCCCAGCATTTT; CDR3aa: CASSLKGTFNQPQHF
v_gene: TRBV5-8; d_gene: NA; j_gene: TRBJ2-1; abundance: NA; CDR3nt: TGTGCCAGCAGCTTGGGGGGGAGCCCCTACAATGAGCAGTTCTTC; CDR3aa: CASSLGGSPYNEQFF
v_gene: TRBV9; d_gene: TRBD2; j_gene: TRBJ2-1; abundance: NA; CDR3nt: TGTGCCAGCAGCACGACCGGACTAGCCGGGATGAATGAGCAGTTCTTC; CDR3aa: CASSTTGLAGMNEQFF
v_gene: TRBV23-1; d_gene: TRBD1; j_gene: TRBJ2-7; abundance: NA; CDR3nt: TGCGCCAGCAGTCAACCGGGACAGATTTGCTACGAGCAGTACTTC; CDR3aa: CASSQPGQICYEQYF
v_gene: TRBV7-2; d_gene: NA; j_gene: TRBJ2-1; abundance: once; CDR3nt: TGTGCCAGCAGCTCGCTTCGACCCAATGAGCAGTTCTTC; CDR3aa: CASSSLRPNEQFF
v_gene: TRBV5-1; d_gene: NA; j_gene: TRBJ2-1; abundance: few; CDR3nt: TGCGCCAGCAGCTTGGAAACGGGAAAGTCCAATGAGCAGTTCTTC; CDR3aa: CASSLETGKSNEQFF
v_gene: TRBV12-3/TRBV12-4; d_gene: NA; j_gene: TRBJ1-1; abundance: many; CDR3nt: TGTGCCAGCAGTGAACAAAGGTTTCACACTGAAGCTTTCTTT; CDR3aa: CASSEQRFHTEAFF
v_gene: TRBV24-1; d_gene: NA; j_gene: TRBJ2-7; abundance: NA; CDR3nt: TGTGCCACCAGTGATTTAGACCCGGGTCTCCTTTACGAGCAGTACTTC; CDR3aa: CATSDLDPGLLYEQYF
v_gene: TRBV12-3/TRBV12-4; d_gene: TRBD2; j_gene: TRBJ2-2; abundance: few; CDR3nt: TGTGCCAGCAGCTTAACTAGCGGGAGTAACACCGGGGAGCTGTTTTTT; CDR3aa: CASSLTSGSNTGELFF
v_gene: TRBV6-1; d_gene: NA; j_gene: TRBJ1-1; abundance: few; CDR3nt: TGTGCCAGCAGTGAACTACTCACTGAAGCTTTCTTT; CDR3aa: CASSELLTEAFF
v_gene: TRBV5-5; d_gene: NA; j_gene: TRBJ1-6; abundance: few; CDR3nt: TGTGCCAGCAGCTTGACCGGGGTTGAGAATTCACCCCTCCACTTT; CDR3aa: CASSLTGVENSPLHF
v_gene: TRBV3-1; d_gene: NA; j_gene: TRBJ2-6; abundance: few; CDR3nt: TGTGCCAGCAGCCTGCACCCTAAAATAGGGGCCAACGTCCTGACTTTC; CDR3aa: CASSLHPKIGANVLTF
v_gene: TRBV7-2; d_gene: NA; j_gene: TRBJ2-1; abundance: NA; CDR3nt: TGTGCCAGCAGCTTCATGGGGATCCTGGGGCCCGACAATGAGCAGTTCTTC; CDR3aa: CASSFMGILGPDNEQFF
v_gene: TRBV5-1; d_gene: NA; j_gene: TRBJ1-6; abundance: few; CDR3nt: TGCGCCAGCAGCACCGACAGGAGTAATTCACCCCTCCACTTT; CDR3aa: CASSTDRSNSPLHF
v_gene: TRBV9; d_gene: TRBD2; j_gene: TRBJ2-1; abundance: few; CDR3nt: TGTGCCAGCAGCGTAGCGGGGACTAGCTTGAATGAGCAGTTCTTC; CDR3aa: CASSVAGTSLNEQFF
v_gene: TRBV9; d_gene: NA; j_gene: TRBJ1-2; abundance: NA; CDR3nt: TGTGCCAGCAGCGTAGGGATGGGTCTGGGCTATGGCTACACCTTC; CDR3aa: CASSVGMGLGYGYTF
v_gene: TRBV27; d_gene: NA; j_gene: TRBJ2-7; abundance: NA; CDR3nt: TGTGCCAGCAGGCTTGTACAGGGCTACGAGCAGTACTTC; CDR3aa: CASRLVQGYEQYF
v_gene: TRBV25-1; d_gene: NA; j_gene: TRBJ2-7; abundance: NA; CDR3nt: TGTGCCAGCAGTGAAGGAGGAAAATCACGCTCCTACGAGCAGTACTTC; CDR3aa: CASSEGGKSRSYEQYF
v_gene: TRBV5-1; d_gene: TRBD1; j_gene: TRBJ2-6; abundance: few; CDR3nt: TGCGCCAGCAGCTTGGGGGGACAGCCCTCTGGGGCCAACGTCCTGACTTTC; CDR3aa: CASSLGGQPSGANVLTF
v_gene: TRBV12-3/TRBV12-4; d_gene: NA; j_gene: TRBJ2-3; abundance: many; CDR3nt: TGTGCCAGCAGTTTTCTAGCAACGGGTAGGACAGATACGCAGTATTTT; CDR3aa: CASSFLATGRTDTQYF